One and the same sample provided the 8 T cell receptor beta chains below, sequenced in a study of cytomegalovirus exposure and HLA in healthy donors. 13 Jbeta primers and 60 Vbeta primers were used for the PCR. Sequencing used immunoSEQ multiplex PCR; TCRdb keeps in-frame clones, though not all of them. This table holds more than 110,000 clones, around 9.7% found once. Material for sequencing was PBMCs. Every receptor here comes from a man in his forties or fifties in good health and CMV-seronegative.

This clone has a handful of counts. The gene calls are TRBV6-1 and TRBJ1-5, with a tentative D call TRBD1 (6 bases). V was trimmed by 2 bases and J by 3 bases, leaving 17 bases between them. Germline V CDR1 and CDR2: MNHNS, SASEGT. The CDR3 extends over 17 amino acids. The CDR3 loop reads CASSEIRGSSLNQPQHF. The CDR3 coding sequence is TGTGCCAGCAGTGAAATTAGGGGGAGCTCCCTCAATCAGCCCCAGCATTTT.

There are a few counts of this clone. This chain joins TRBV6-1 and TRBJ1-4; 8 nucleotides match TRBD1. This CDR3 is 14 amino acids long. Germline V CDR1 and CDR2: MNHNS, SASEGT. Germline trimming cut 7 bases from V and 4 bases from J; bases unmatched to any gene: 5. In nucleotides, the CDR3 is TGTGCCAGCATGGAGGACAGGGATAATGAAAAACTGTTTTTT. It specifies CASMEDRDNEKLFF.

The chain couples TRBV28 to TRBJ1-2; 7 nucleotides match TRBD1. The germline CDR1 and CDR2 sequences are MDHEN and SYDVKM. Trimming took 7 bases from V and 3 from J; bases not matched to a gene: 5. The CDR3 runs 13 residues. The CDR3 coding sequence is TGTGCCAGCATTGGGACAGCTCACTATGGCTACACCTTC. As protein: CASIGTAHYGYTF.

This clone was detected only a few times. The rearrangement links TRBV30 to TRBJ1-5; D is perhaps TRBD1 (6 bases). The CDR3 contains 14 residues. V lost 4 bases, J lost 2 bases, and 12 bases lay in between. Germline V CDR1 and CDR2: GTSNPN, SVGIG (reference sequence). This CDR3 reads CAWKHQGRNQPQHF. CDR3 sequence (DNA): TGTGCCTGGAAGCATCAGGGGCGCAATCAGCCCCAGCATTTT.

V and J are TRBV9 and TRBJ2-2; TRBD1 might be the D (8 bases). Germline-derived CDR1 and CDR2 are SGDLS and YYNGEE. With 3 bases removed from V and 8 bases from J, the gap between germline ends came to 23 bases. The length of the CDR3 is 17 residues. The CDR3 loop is CASSASTGEGLAGELFF. In nucleotides, the CDR3 is TGTGCCAGCAGCGCCTCGACAGGGGAGGGCCTAGCAGGGGAGCTGTTTTTT.

The gene calls are TRBV1 and TRBJ2-7; the table gives TRBD2 as D, unverified against the DNA. TRBV1 is reported as a pseudogene. The CDR3 extends over 15 amino acids. CDR3 bases: TGCACCAGCAGCCTAGATCGGGTTAAGCACGACGAGCAGTACTTC. Amino acids: CTSSLDRVKHDEQYF.

The V gene is TRBV27, the J gene TRBJ1-1, with D possibly matching TRBD1 (6 bases). CDR1 and CDR2 (germline): MNHEY, SMNVEV (reference sequence). Trimming stripped 7 bases from V and 10 bases from J, with 25 bases between. The length of the CDR3 is 15 residues. CDR3 bases: TGTGCCAGCACCACCGTGGCAGGGGATGGGGGTAGAGCTTTCTTT. This codes for CASTTVAGDGGRAFF.

This clone showed up just a few times. The V and J genes are TRBV29-1 and TRBJ2-7, with TRBD1 as a possible D gene (5 bases). This CDR3 is 15 amino acids long. Per germline, CDR1 SQVTM and CDR2 ANQGSEA. V was cut by 6 bases and J by 4 bases, with 22 bases left in between. The CDR3 sequence: CSVPFRGPLGYEQYF. CDR3 nucleotides: TGCAGCGTCCCCTTTAGGGGCCCTCTGGGGTACGAGCAGTACTTC.